The present T cell receptor beta chain was sequenced within a study of blood T cell repertoires in COVID-19. About the study: Donors in the United States, Italy and Spain gave samples during acute or convalescent COVID-19. Nucleic acid was either cDNA or gDNA, and it came from T cells, B-cell-depleted T cells, or PBMCs.

In the original workflow: Amplification with reference gene primers provided the estimates of nucleated cell counts. Profiling relied on immunoSEQ multiplex PCR, and the TCRdb table lists in-frame clones only, not all of them. Clone size and the V and J calls come from that table; the DNA yielded D and trimming. The table lists under 25,000 clones, about 83% of them singletons, with 48% in the top ten. Per the germline V gene, CDR1 is SGHKS and CDR2 is YYEKEE (reference sequence). Trimming removed 10 bases at V and 3 bases at J, with 21 bases between. The CDR3 spans 15 residues. The origin of this receptor is a man between 65 and 85 years old with acute or convalescent COVID-19. The sample taken for sequencing was peripheral blood. The chain combines TRBV5-5 with TRBJ2-3; weak D call: TRBD1 (5 bases). The CDR3 region has the DNA TGTGCCGCCTCGCCCAGCAGGGCTAGGACAGATACGCAGTATTTT. Protein: CAASPSRARTDTQYF.